This T cell receptor beta chain was observed in a study of CD8 T cells in Susac syndrome. RNA totalling 0.5 to 1 ug underwent reverse transcription with random hexamers. TCRdb passed the immunoSEQ multiplex PCR reads through MiXCR, listing each CDR3 protein once. The sample consists of 85,000 to 120,000 distinct CDR3 sequences, 94% of them appearing once. This CDR3 region has 14 residues. Germline lookup yields CDR1 MNHEY and CDR2 SMNVEV (reference sequence). Trimming took 5 bases from V and 2 from J, leaving 12 bases between them. This chain joins TRBV27 and TRBJ1-2; D gene unclear. This clonotype was sampled from a human donor with Susac syndrome. Source material: CD8+ T cells from PBMCs. In nucleotides, the CDR3 is TGTGCCAGCAGTCCCCAAGTAGGGAACTATGGCTACACCTTC. Protein: CASSPQVGNYGYTF.